The 7 T cell receptor beta chains below come from one sample, sequenced in a study of cytomegalovirus exposure and HLA in healthy donors. Sequencing was performed with immunoSEQ multiplex PCR; in TCRdb, only in-frame clones are kept and a portion is missing. The top ten clones hold about 2.8% of a sample with 200,000 to 250,000 clones, 85% to 90% of them seen once. The sample taken for sequencing was PBMCs. Receptor source: a young man in good health and CMV-seronegative.

This clone was counted between two and nine times. The chain uses TRBV5-1 and TRBJ2-7, with D possibly TRBD2 on 6 matching bases. CDR3 length: 14 residues. V was clipped by 1 base and J by 4 bases, with 12 bases between them. Germline CDR1 reads SGHRS; CDR2 reads YFSETQ. The CDR3 sequence is CASSLSSVEYEQYF. CDR3 nucleotides: TGCGCCAGCAGCTTGTCTAGCGTGGAATACGAGCAGTACTTC.

The V gene is TRBV30, the J gene TRBJ1-2; D unclear. This CDR3 has 16 residues. Germline values: CDR1 GTSNPN, CDR2 SVGIG (reference sequence). The V and J ends lost 3 bases and 0 bases respectively, with 17 bases between them. The DNA of the CDR3 is TGTGCCTGGAGGGGGAGTACGGGAAACTCTAACTATGGCTACACCTTC. Translated, it gives CAWRGSTGNSNYGYTF.

This clone has a handful of counts. The V and J genes are TRBV11-2 and TRBJ1-5; D gene uncertain. Germline V lookup: CDR1 SGHAT, CDR2 FQNNGV. The V end was cut by 1 base, the J end by 5 bases, with 3 bases between. The CDR3 covers 12 residues. The CDR3 loop is CASSLGDQPQHF. The DNA of the CDR3 is TGTGCCAGCAGCTTAGGCGATCAGCCCCAGCATTTT.

The rearrangement links TRBV11-2 to TRBJ2-4, with 8 bases fitting TRBD2. The CDR3 runs to 14 residues. V shed 4 bases and J 7 bases; nucleotides not matched to a gene: 6. Germline CDR1 SGHAT, CDR2 FQNNGV. CDR3 bases: TGTGCCAGCAGCTCACTTCGGGGGGGCAACATTCAGTACTTC. Encoded protein: CASSSLRGGNIQYF. Variable domain in full (rest from reference TRBV11-2 and TRBJ2-4): EAGVAQSPRYKIIEKRQSVAFWCNPISGHATLYWYQQILGQGPKLLIQFQNNGVVDDSQLPKDRFSAERLKGVDSTLKIQPAKLEDSAVYLCASSSLRGGNIQYFGAGTRLSVL.

The sample holds a few counts of this clone. CDR3 sequence reads: CASSLWDSSGELFF. In DNA, the CDR3 is TGTGCCAGCAGTTTATGGGACAGTTCCGGGGAGCTGTTTTTT. The rearrangement links TRBV27 to TRBJ2-2; 7 bases fit TRBD1. V was clipped by 1 base and J by 6 bases; unmatched bases: 2. The CDR3 has 14 residues. The V gene's germline CDR1 is MNHEY and CDR2 SMNVEV (reference sequence).

This clone showed up just once. The V gene is TRBV5-4, the J gene TRBJ2-2; 12 bases line up with TRBD2. The V and J ends lost 7 bases and 8 bases, in that order; junction bases with no gene match: 15. The CDR3 spans 17 residues. Germline V gene sequence: CDR1 SGHNT, CDR2 YYREEE (reference sequence). The CDR3 loop reads CASARGGLAGWAGELFF. The CDR3 DNA sequence: TGTGCCAGCGCCCGGGGCGGACTAGCGGGATGGGCTGGGGAGCTGTTTTTT.

The chain carries TRBV4-1 and TRBJ1-5; D gene unclear. The V end lost 2 bases, the J end lost 1 base, and 24 bases lay between the germline ends. The germline CDR1 and CDR2 sequences are MGHRA and YSYEKL. This CDR3 has 20 amino acids. CDR3 DNA sequence: TGCGCCAGCAGCCAAATACCTCCGAGCCCTACTACCGTCAGCAATCAGCCCCAGCATTTT. Its translation is CASSQIPPSPTTVSNQPQHF.